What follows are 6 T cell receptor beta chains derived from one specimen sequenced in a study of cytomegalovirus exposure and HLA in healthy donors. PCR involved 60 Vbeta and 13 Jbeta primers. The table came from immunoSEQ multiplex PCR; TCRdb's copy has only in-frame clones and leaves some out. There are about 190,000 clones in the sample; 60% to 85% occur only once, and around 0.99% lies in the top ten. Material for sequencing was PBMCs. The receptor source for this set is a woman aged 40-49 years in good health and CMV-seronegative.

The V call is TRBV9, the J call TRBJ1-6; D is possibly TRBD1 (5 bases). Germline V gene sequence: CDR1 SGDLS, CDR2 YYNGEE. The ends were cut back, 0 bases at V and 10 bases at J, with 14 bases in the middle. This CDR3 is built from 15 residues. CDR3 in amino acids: CASSVGQGYGSPLHF. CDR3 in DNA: TGTGCCAGCAGCGTAGGTCAGGGCTACGGATCACCCCTCCACTTT.

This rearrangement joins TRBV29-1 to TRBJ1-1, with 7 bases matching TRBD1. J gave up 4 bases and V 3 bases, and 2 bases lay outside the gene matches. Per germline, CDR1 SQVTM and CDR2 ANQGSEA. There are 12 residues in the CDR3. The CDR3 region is CSVDRTGTEAFF. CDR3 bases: TGCAGCGTTGACAGGACAGGCACTGAAGCTTTCTTT.

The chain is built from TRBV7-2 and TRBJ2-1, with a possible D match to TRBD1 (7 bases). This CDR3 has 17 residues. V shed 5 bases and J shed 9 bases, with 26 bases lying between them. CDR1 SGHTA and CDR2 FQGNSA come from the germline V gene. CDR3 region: CASSGGWGTDARGEQFF. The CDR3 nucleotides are TGTGCCAGCAGCGGGGGGTGGGGGACAGATGCCAGGGGTGAGCAGTTCTTC.

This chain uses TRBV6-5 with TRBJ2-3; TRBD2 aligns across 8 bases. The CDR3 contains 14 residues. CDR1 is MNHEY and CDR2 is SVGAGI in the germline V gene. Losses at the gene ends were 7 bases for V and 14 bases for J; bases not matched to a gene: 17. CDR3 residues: CASTPPGGVGGWYF. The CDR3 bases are TGTGCCAGCACCCCGCCCGGGGGGGTGGGGGGTTGGTATTTT.

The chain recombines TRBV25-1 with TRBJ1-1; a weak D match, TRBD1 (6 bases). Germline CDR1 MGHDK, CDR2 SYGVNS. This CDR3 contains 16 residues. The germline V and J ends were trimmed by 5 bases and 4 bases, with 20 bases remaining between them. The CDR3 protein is CASSNHPGAGGTEAFF. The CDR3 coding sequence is TGTGCCAGCAGTAACCACCCAGGGGCAGGAGGCACTGAAGCTTTCTTT. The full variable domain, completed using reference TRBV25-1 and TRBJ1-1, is EADIYQTPRYLVIGTGKKITLECSQTMGHDKMYWYQQDPGMELHLIHYSYGVNSTEKGDLSSESTVSRIRTEHFPLTLESARPSHTSQYLCASSNHPGAGGTEAFFGQGTRLTVV.

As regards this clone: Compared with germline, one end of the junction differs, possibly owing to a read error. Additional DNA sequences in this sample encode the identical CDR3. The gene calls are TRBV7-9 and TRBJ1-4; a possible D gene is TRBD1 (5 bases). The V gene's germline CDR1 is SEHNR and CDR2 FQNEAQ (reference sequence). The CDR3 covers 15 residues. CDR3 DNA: TGCGCCAGCAGCCACCGGACACTAACTAATGAAAAACTGTTTTTT. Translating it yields CASSHRTLTNEKLFF.